A single sample gave rise to the 11 T cell receptor beta chains below, sequenced in a study of OX40 agonist ivuxolimab in advanced cancers. Clones were sequenced by immunoSEQ multiplex PCR, and TCRdb holds only the in-frame ones, with some missing. The sample consists of 80,000 or so clones, 86% of them appearing once. The source material was CD4+ or CD8+ T cells sorted from blood, sampled in a trial of the OX40 agonist ivuxolimab. These receptors came from an adult with an advanced solid tumor such as melanoma, head and neck, liver or kidney cancer.

As regards this clone: The germline gene is not matched at one end of the junction; a read error may be the cause. The chain uses TRBV19 and TRBJ2-1; 12 nucleotides align to TRBD2. Germline values: CDR1 LNHDA, CDR2 SQIVND (reference sequence). The CDR3 loop spans 20 amino acids. The CDR3 loop is CASSSRASGRGYSVYTEQFF. Written as DNA, the CDR3 is TGTGCCAGTAGTTCAAGGGCTAGCGGGAGGGGGTATTCAGTCTACACTGAGCAGTTCTTC.

This rearrangement joins TRBV10-3 to TRBJ1-5; D gene unclear. Trimming pared 5 bases from V and 1 base from J, leaving 9 bases between. Germline CDR1 and CDR2: ENHRY and SYGVKD. This CDR3 region has 14 residues. In DNA form, the CDR3 reads TGTGCCATCAGTTTCGCAGGAAGCAATCAGCCCCAGCATTTT. It translates to CAISFAGSNQPQHF.

The CDR3 loop is CASSLEEGVNQPQHF. The DNA for the CDR3 is TGTGCCAGCAGCTTAGAGGAGGGGGTGAATCAGCCCCAGCATTTT. V usage is TRBV11-2 and J usage is TRBJ1-5, with D possibly being TRBD1 (6 bases). Germline V CDR1 and CDR2: SGHAT, FQNNGV. V lost 0 bases and J 4 bases, leaving 10 bases between the germline ends. The CDR3 totals 15 residues.

The CDR3 protein is CASSSSRHRTSTEAFF. The DNA of the CDR3 is TGTGCCAGCAGTTCCAGCAGGCACAGGACGAGCACTGAAGCTTTCTTT. V is TRBV28 and J is TRBJ1-1; D perhaps matches TRBD1 (5 bases). Germline-derived CDR1 and CDR2 are MDHEN and SYDVKM. V was trimmed by 4 bases and J by 4 bases, leaving 19 bases between them. This CDR3 comprises 16 residues.

The chain carries TRBV28 and TRBJ2-5; the D is unclear. The germline CDR1 and CDR2 sequences are MDHEN and SYDVKM. V was shortened by 8 bases and J by 5 bases, with 9 bases between the two germline ends. This CDR3 is built from 11 residues. The DNA of the CDR3 is TGTGCCAGCTCCCTAAGTGAGACCCAGTACTTC. This translates into CASSLSETQYF. Complete variable domain (other parts from reference TRBV28 and TRBJ2-5): DVKVTQSSRYLVKRTGEKVFLECVQDMDHENMFWYRQDPGLGLRLIYFSYDVKMKEKGDIPEGYSVSREKKERFSLILESASTNQTSMYLCASSLSETQYFGPGTRLLVL.

As to this clone: The same CDR3 arises from other DNA sequences in this sample as well. The chain combines TRBV2 with TRBJ1-4, with 10 bases that match TRBD1. Trimming cost V 6 bases and J 1 base; bases outside gene matches: 5. The germline gives CDR1 SNHLY, CDR2 FYNNEI. This CDR3 has 16 amino acids. DNA of the CDR3: TGTGCCAGCAGCCGCGGACAGGGGGGAACTAATGAAAAACTGTTTTTT. It is translated as CASSRGQGGTNEKLFF.

As regards this clone: The same CDR3 also results from other DNA sequences found in this sample. This chain joins TRBV5-1 and TRBJ1-5, with D tentatively TRBD1 (6 bases). There are 14 residues in the CDR3. V was trimmed by 0 bases and J by 4 bases, leaving 8 bases between them. CDR1 is SGHRS and CDR2 is YFSETQ in the germline V gene. In DNA, the CDR3 is TGCGCCAGCAGCTTGGAGGGGGGTAATCAGCCCCAGCATTTT. Encoded protein: CASSLEGGNQPQHF.

The V gene is TRBV28, the J gene TRBJ2-5; 11 positions agree with TRBD1. The assigned J gene may be wrong: the sequence end matches TRBJ2-7 better. Germline V gives CDR1 MDHEN, CDR2 SYDVKM. The CDR3 spans 14 residues. The CDR3 sequence is CASSPDRGPGEQYF. The CDR3 nucleotides read TGTGCCAGCAGTCCGGACAGGGGGCCAGGCGAGCAGTACTTC.

The gene calls are TRBV28 and TRBJ2-2; 8 nucleotides align to TRBD2. In germline, CDR1 is MDHEN, CDR2 SYDVKM. This CDR3 has 16 amino acids. The trim removed 5 bases at V and 5 bases at J, leaving 10 bases unmatched. CDR3 protein: CASSPPGGIGTGELFF. The CDR3 nucleotides read TGTGCCAGCAGTCCGCCGGGGGGGATAGGGACCGGGGAGCTGTTTTTT.

In this sample, this clone turned up once. This chain uses TRBV19 with TRBJ1-2; D call uncertain. The CDR3 sequence is 14 residues long. Germline V CDR1 and CDR2: LNHDA, SQIVND (reference sequence). Trimming took 1 base from V and 8 from J, leaving 14 bases between them. The CDR3 region is CASSIASSLWGYTF. DNA of the CDR3: TGTGCCAGTAGTATAGCGTCCTCCCTTTGGGGCTACACCTTC.

V gene TRBV2 combines with J gene TRBJ2-3, with TRBD2 matching 9 bases. The CDR3 runs to 15 residues. V was pared by 5 bases and J by 4 bases, with 7 bases of the junction left unmatched. CDR1 and CDR2 (germline): SNHLY, FYNNEI. CDR3 coding DNA: TGTGCCAGCAGTCCGACTAGCGGTTCGGCAGATACGCAGTATTTT. It yields the protein CASSPTSGSADTQYF.